Below, one T cell receptor (beta chain) is given with its context. The data derive from a study of T cells in localized non-small cell lung cancer. Profiled with immunoSEQ multiplex PCR; TCRdb holds only in-frame clones, not every one. The sample lists roughly 72,000 clones, over 75% occurring once. This CDR3 is built from 15 residues. Germline V gene sequence: CDR1 LNHDA, CDR2 SQIVND (reference sequence). V lost 2 bases and J 7 bases, leaving 18 bases between the germline ends. Sample: peripheral blood, taken before any cancer treatment. The V call is TRBV19, the J call TRBJ2-7; D remains ambiguous. The TCR sequence derives from a female donor over 55 with stage I lung adenocarcinoma. CDR3 DNA: TGTGCCAGTAGTATACTAGACGGCCGCCCTAGGGAGCAGTACTTC. Protein sequence: CASSILDGRPREQYF.